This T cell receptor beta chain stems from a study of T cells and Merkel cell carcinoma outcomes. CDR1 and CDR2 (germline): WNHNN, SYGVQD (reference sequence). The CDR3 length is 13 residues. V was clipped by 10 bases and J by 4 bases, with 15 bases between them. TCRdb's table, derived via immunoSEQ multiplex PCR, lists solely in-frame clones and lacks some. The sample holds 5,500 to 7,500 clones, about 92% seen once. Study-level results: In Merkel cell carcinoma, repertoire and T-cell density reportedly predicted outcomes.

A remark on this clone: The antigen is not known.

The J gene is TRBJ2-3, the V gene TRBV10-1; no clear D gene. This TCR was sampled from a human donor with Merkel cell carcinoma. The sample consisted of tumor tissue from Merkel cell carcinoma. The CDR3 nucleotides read TGCGCCACTTCCTCAACTTCGCCAGATACGCAGTATTTT. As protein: CATSSTSPDTQYF.